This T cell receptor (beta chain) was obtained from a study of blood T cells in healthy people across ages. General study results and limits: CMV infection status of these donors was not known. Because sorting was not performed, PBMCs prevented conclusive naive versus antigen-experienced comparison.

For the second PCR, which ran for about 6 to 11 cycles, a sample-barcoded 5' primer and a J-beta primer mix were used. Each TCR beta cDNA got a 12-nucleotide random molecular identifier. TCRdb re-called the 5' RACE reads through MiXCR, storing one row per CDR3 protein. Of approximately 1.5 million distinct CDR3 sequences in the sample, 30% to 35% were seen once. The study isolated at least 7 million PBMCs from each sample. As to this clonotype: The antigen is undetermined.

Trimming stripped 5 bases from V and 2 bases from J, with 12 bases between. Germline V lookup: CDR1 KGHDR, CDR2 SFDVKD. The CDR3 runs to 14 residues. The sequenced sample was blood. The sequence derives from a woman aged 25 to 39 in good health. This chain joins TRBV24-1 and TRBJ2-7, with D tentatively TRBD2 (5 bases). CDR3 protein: CATSGPGSAYEQYF. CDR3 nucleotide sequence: TGTGCCACCAGTGGCCCGGGGTCCGCCTACGAGCAGTACTTC.